This record covers a single T cell receptor (beta chain). Its specificity is not known. The primer mix had 60 Vbeta and 13 Jbeta primers. The protocol was immunoSEQ multiplex PCR, while the TCRdb copy is restricted to in-frame clones and leaves out a portion. The data hold some 110,000 clones, with more than 65% observed a single time. The V gene end was trimmed by 2 bases and the J gene end by 6 bases; junction bases not matched to a gene: 10. This CDR3 is 16 amino acids long. Germline V CDR1 and CDR2: SGDLS, YYNGEE. These data come from a study of cytomegalovirus exposure and HLA in healthy donors. General study points: Most TCR sequences were rare, but some public TCRs occurred in many donors.

Sequenced sample: PBMCs. The receptor comes from a woman between 35 and 50 years old in good health and CMV-seropositive. The J gene is TRBJ2-1, the V gene TRBV9; TRBD2 matches 8 bases. This chain's CDR3 is CASSVRGAGGSNEQFF. CDR3 sequence (DNA): TGTGCCAGCAGCGTCCGGGGGGCGGGGGGATCCAATGAGCAGTTCTTC.